This T cell receptor (beta chain) was captured in a study of blood T cell repertoires in COVID-19. Study at large: From the United States, Italy and Spain came samples of acute and convalescent COVID-19. The cDNA or gDNA used as material had been derived from T cells, B-cell-depleted T cells, or PBMCs.

V lost 4 bases, J lost 2 bases, and 8 bases lay in between. CDR1 SGHDN and CDR2 FVKESK come from the germline V gene. The CDR3 length is 13 residues. In the original processing: Amplification with reference gene primers provided the estimates of nucleated cell counts. Some clones are missing from TCRdb's copy, which holds only in-frame ones; the method was immunoSEQ multiplex PCR. For V, J and clone size, that table is used; D and trimming come from the DNA. The data contain some 20,000 clones, roughly 84% of them singletons. The TCR was taken from a man aged 35-49 years with active COVID-19. V gene TRBV14 combines with J gene TRBJ1-2, with D unclear. Material for sequencing was peripheral blood. CDR3: CASSLTVNYGYTF. In DNA form, the CDR3 reads TGTGCCAGCAGCCTTACAGTGAACTATGGCTACACCTTC.